Given below is one T cell receptor beta chain in context. Its antigen is still unknown. This sample was taken from a study of radiotherapy plus CTLA-4 blockade in lung cancer. Study information: Of all patients, about 17% responded objectively and about 30% showed disease control.

The assay was immunoSEQ multiplex PCR, and TCRdb's table has in-frame clones only and misses some. The sample includes around 91,000 clones, 70% to 90% of them seen just once. In chemo-refractory metastatic non-small-cell lung cancer, patients got ipilimumab CTLA-4 blockade together with focal radiation. Overall study results and limits: The study found tumor-derived TCR clones expanded in blood after radiotherapy plus ipilimumab.

This TCR came from a human donor with non-small cell lung cancer that progressed on radiotherapy plus ipilimumab. The source was peripheral blood, collected from a patient treated with radiotherapy plus ipilimumab.

CDR3 region: CASSIVGQKNILYGYTF. The CDR3 region has the DNA TGTGCCAGTAGTATAGTGGGACAAAAGAATATACTCTATGGCTACACCTTC. This chain joins TRBV19 and TRBJ1-2; D may be TRBD1 (6 bases). The CDR3 spans 17 residues. Germline-derived CDR1 and CDR2 are LNHDA and SQIVND (reference sequence). The V end was cut by 1 base, the J end by 4 bases, with 19 bases between.